This entry lists 25 T cell receptor beta chains sequenced from one sample in a study of cytomegalovirus exposure and HLA in healthy donors. PCR used 60 Vbeta primers and 13 Jbeta primers. Measured with immunoSEQ multiplex PCR; TCRdb has only the in-frame clones, and not every one. This table lists more than 100,000 clones. The sequenced sample was PBMCs. These receptors originate from a man between 18 and 35 years old in good health and CMV-seronegative.

The rearrangement links TRBV6-1 to TRBJ2-1; no definite D call. The CDR3 runs to 15 residues. Germline V CDR1 and CDR2: MNHNS, SASEGT. Trimming left V 2 bases short and J 9 bases short, with 17 bases between. Written as DNA, the CDR3 is TGTGCCAGCAGTGAATTTGGCGGATGGCTAGGTGAGCAGTTCTTC. This gives the protein CASSEFGGWLGEQFF.

The rearrangement uses TRBV2 and TRBJ2-7; 9 bases map to TRBD1. The J segment lost 3 bases and the V segment lost 5 bases, leaving 8 bases of the junction unmatched. This CDR3 comprises 15 residues. Germline CDR1 reads SNHLY; CDR2 reads FYNNEI. CDR3 DNA: TGTGCCAGCAGTCGACCGGGACAGGGCTACTACGAGCAGTACTTC. The encoded protein is CASSRPGQGYYEQYF.

The chain uses TRBV6-1 and TRBJ2-2; possibly TRBD1 for D (5 bases). Per germline, CDR1 MNHNS and CDR2 SASEGT. This CDR3 is 13 amino acids long. V was trimmed by 10 bases and J by 6 bases, leaving 15 bases between them. DNA for the CDR3: TGTGCCACTTTAGGCAGGGATGCCGGGGAGCTGTTTTTT. This encodes CATLGRDAGELFF.

The chain joins TRBV10-1 to TRBJ1-1, with a possible D match to TRBD1 (6 bases). Germline V gene data show CDR1 as WNHNN and CDR2 as SYGVQD (reference sequence). The CDR3 has 15 residues. The ends were cut back, 0 bases at V and 1 base at J, with 9 bases in the middle. CDR3 in DNA: TGCGCCAGCAGTGAGTCAACAGGGAGGAACACTGAAGCTTTCTTT. Its protein product is CASSESTGRNTEAFF.

This chain connects TRBV9 to TRBJ1-2; D remains unclear. Looked up from germline, CDR1 is SGDLS and CDR2 is YYNGEE. V lost 5 bases and J 1 base, leaving 6 bases between the germline ends. The CDR3 length is 12 residues. CDR3 nucleotide sequence: TGTGCCAGCAGACAGTTTAACTATGGCTACACCTTC. It translates to CASRQFNYGYTF.

V usage is TRBV16 and J usage is TRBJ2-7; 8 nucleotides align to TRBD1. V shed 4 bases and J 2 bases; nucleotides not matched to a gene: 7. Looked up from germline, CDR1 is KGHSY and CDR2 is FQNENV. The CDR3 consists of 15 residues. CDR3 nucleotide sequence: TGTGCCAGCAGCCCGGGGACAGGCAGAACCTACGAGCAGTACTTC. It is translated as CASSPGTGRTYEQYF.

This chain links TRBV5-1 with TRBJ1-5; D call uncertain. The V end lost 4 bases, the J end lost 3 bases, and 14 bases lay between the germline ends. The CDR3 contains 15 residues. CDR1 is SGHRS, CDR2 YFSETQ, per germline. CDR3 residues: CASSPGIRDNQPQHF. CDR3 nucleotides: TGCGCCAGCAGCCCCGGGATCCGCGACAATCAGCCCCAGCATTTT.

J is TRBJ1-6 and V is TRBV4-2, with D possibly TRBD1 on 6 matching bases. This CDR3 has 17 amino acids. Trimming took off 1 base at V and 9 bases at J, with 19 bases between the two ends. Germline CDR1 is LGHNA and CDR2 is YNFKEQ. The CDR3 is CASSQGQGGVRSSPLHF. CDR3 nucleotide sequence: TGTGCCAGCAGCCAAGGACAAGGGGGTGTTAGGAGTTCACCCCTCCACTTT.

The V and J genes are TRBV25-1 and TRBJ2-1, with 10 bases aligning to TRBD1. In germline, CDR1 is MGHDK, CDR2 SYGVNS. The CDR3 is 11 residues long. J gave up 8 bases and V 8 bases, and 0 bases lay outside the gene matches. In DNA form, the CDR3 reads TGTGCCAGCGACAGGGGGCATGAGCAGTTCTTC. Residues: CASDRGHEQFF.

The V and J genes are TRBV5-1 and TRBJ2-1; D perhaps matches TRBD2 (6 bases). Germline CDR1 SGHRS, CDR2 YFSETQ. V was clipped by 4 bases and J by 2 bases, with 10 bases between them. The CDR3 spans 14 residues. CDR3 nucleotides: TGCGCCAGCAGCGGCGGGGCCGCCTACAATGAGCAGTTCTTC. Amino acid sequence: CASSGGAAYNEQFF.

The genes are TRBV29-1 and TRBJ1-2; possible D gene TRBD1, 6 bases. The germline V gene has CDR1 SQVTM and CDR2 ANQGSEA. The CDR3 contains 15 residues. Trimming removed 0 bases at V and 5 bases at J, with 16 bases between. This CDR3 is CSVEDLGGGAYGYTF. The CDR3 DNA reads as TGCAGCGTTGAAGATCTGGGGGGGGGCGCGTATGGCTACACCTTC.

The V call is TRBV7-9, the J call TRBJ1-1, with D perhaps TRBD1 (5 bases). The CDR3 spans 12 residues. Germline values: CDR1 SEHNR, CDR2 FQNEAQ (reference sequence). The V gene lost 8 bases and the J gene lost 4 bases, with 11 bases spanning the gap. The CDR3 DNA sequence: TGTGCCAGCGTAGCAGGGTCCACTGAAGCTTTCTTT. Its protein is CASVAGSTEAFF.

The V call is TRBV14, the J call TRBJ2-7, with D perhaps TRBD2 (6 bases). The CDR3 sequence is 14 residues long. V lost 0 bases and J lost 6, with 12 bases in between. Per germline, CDR1 SGHDN and CDR2 FVKESK. The CDR3 is CASSQEPLASEQYF. The CDR3 DNA reads as TGTGCCAGCAGCCAAGAACCCCTAGCGAGCGAGCAGTACTTC.

The chain is built from TRBV27 and TRBJ2-2, with TRBD2 matching over 8 bases. Looked up from germline, CDR1 is MNHEY and CDR2 is SMNVEV (reference sequence). The CDR3 contains 17 residues. After removal of 4 bases from V and 1 base from J, the junction contained 8 bases not matched to a gene. Written as DNA, the CDR3 is TGTGCCAGCAGTTCGTCATCTACTAGCGGGAACACCGGGGAGCTGTTTTTT. It translates to CASSSSSTSGNTGELFF.

The rearrangement joins TRBV19 to TRBJ1-1, with TRBD1 identical over 7 bases. This CDR3 region has 17 residues. CDR1 and CDR2 (germline): LNHDA, SQIVND (reference sequence). V shed 5 bases, J shed 4 bases, and the junction held 16 bases outside the gene matches. Here the CDR3 DNA reads TGTGCCAGTAGTCTAAGGACAGGAGGGCCCCGGGGCACTGAAGCTTTCTTT. Amino acid sequence: CASSLRTGGPRGTEAFF.

The chain joins TRBV6-4 to TRBJ2-2; no firm D call. The CDR3 has 14 residues. V dropped 0 bases and J dropped 4 bases, with 6 bases sitting between them. Germline-derived CDR1 and CDR2 are MRHNA and SNTAGT. Here the CDR3 reads CASSDSVSTGELFF. CDR3 coding DNA: TGTGCCAGCAGTGACTCGGTCAGCACCGGGGAGCTGTTTTTT.

For this clone: Other DNA sequences within the sample encode an identical CDR3. This chain joins TRBV30 and TRBJ1-5; 8 bases agree with TRBD1. With 2 bases clipped from V and 5 bases from J, the junction kept 5 bases outside the gene matches. Germline-derived CDR1 and CDR2 are GTSNPN and SVGIG (reference sequence). This CDR3 is built from 14 residues. CDR3 loop: CAWSLGQGDQPQHF. The CDR3, as DNA: TGTGCCTGGAGTCTAGGACAGGGAGATCAGCCCCAGCATTTT.

V and J are TRBV5-4 and TRBJ2-5; TRBD2 agrees at 8 bases. Germline loops: CDR1 SGHNT, CDR2 YYREEE (reference sequence). The CDR3 covers 17 residues. Trimming removed 6 bases from V and 0 bases from J; junction bases left unmatched: 13. CDR3 DNA sequence: TGTGCCAGCACTCCCCGGGGGCGGGGGGTCTACCAAGAGACCCAGTACTTC. Translation: CASTPRGRGVYQETQYF. Drawing the rest from reference TRBV5-4 and TRBJ2-5, the complete variable domain is ETGVTQSPTHLIKTRGQQVTLRCSSQSGHNTVSWYQQALGQGPQFIFQYYREEENGRGNFPPRFSGLQFPNYSSELNVNALELDDSALYLCASTPRGRGVYQETQYFGPGTRLLVL.

This rearrangement joins TRBV2 to TRBJ1-6, with D perhaps matching TRBD1 (6 bases). This CDR3 has 14 amino acids. V was trimmed by 7 bases and J by 7 bases, leaving 14 bases between them. CDR1 and CDR2 from the germline V gene are SNHLY and FYNNEI. Written as DNA, the CDR3 is TGTGCCAGCATAGGTAGGACAGAGAATTCACCCCTCCACTTT. Residues: CASIGRTENSPLHF.

The CDR3 nucleotides read TGTGCCAGCAGTCGAGGAGTTGAGCAGTTCTTC. Translated: CASSRGVEQFF. The chain couples TRBV11-2 to TRBJ2-1; D unresolved. V lost 6 bases and J 9 bases, leaving 9 bases between the germline ends. The CDR3 is 11 residues long. Germline CDR1 is SGHAT and CDR2 is FQNNGV.

Turning to this clone: One end of the junction fails to match germline, which may point to a read error. V is TRBV29-1 and J is TRBJ2-5; the match to TRBD1 covers 7 bases. The germline V gene encodes CDR1 SQVTM and CDR2 ANQGSEA. This CDR3 comprises 13 residues. The CDR3 DNA is TGCAGCTTTGAGGGGGCTTACCAAGAGACCCAGTACTTC. Protein product: CSFEGAYQETQYF.

This rearrangement joins TRBV13 to TRBJ2-7; D gene uncertain. This CDR3 contains 11 residues. Per the germline V gene, CDR1 is PRHDT and CDR2 is FYEKMQ (reference sequence). Between the trimmed V and J ends, which lost 4 bases and 3 bases, there was a span of 4 bases. The CDR3 region has the DNA TGTGCCAGCAGCTACGGCTACGAGCAGTACTTC. As protein: CASSYGYEQYF.

Notes on this clone: The junction does not match germline at one end; this may be a read error. This sequence joins TRBV19 and TRBJ2-2; TRBD2 matches at 7 bases. The CDR3 extends over 15 amino acids. CDR1 LNHDA and CDR2 SQIVND come from the germline V gene (reference sequence). The CDR3 coding sequence is TGTGCCAGTAGTATATTCGCTAGCGGATCCGGGAAGCTGTTTTTT. Its protein is CASSIFASGSGKLFF.

The chain recombines TRBV6-1 with TRBJ2-7; 7 bases match TRBD1. Trimming at V came to 6 bases and at J to 0 bases, leaving 11 bases not matched to a gene. The CDR3 is 16 amino acids. The germline gives CDR1 MNHNS, CDR2 SASEGT. The chain's CDR3 is CASREKGAPSSYEQYF. The CDR3 bases are TGTGCCAGCAGGGAAAAGGGGGCCCCCTCCTCCTACGAGCAGTACTTC.

The chain combines TRBV13 with TRBJ2-1, with D tentatively TRBD2 (5 bases). V lost 7 bases and J lost 0, with 13 bases in between. The CDR3 contains 15 residues. In germline, CDR1 is PRHDT, CDR2 FYEKMQ (reference sequence). CDR3 nucleotides: TGTGCCAGCAAGAATCGGGGTAGCTCCTACAATGAGCAGTTCTTC. This gives the protein CASKNRGSSYNEQFF. Based on the CDR3 plus reference TRBV13 and TRBJ2-1, the full variable domain is AAGVIQSPRHLIKEKRETATLKCYPIPRHDTVYWYQQGPGQDPQFLISFYEKMQSDKGSIPDRFSAQQFSDYHSELNMSSLELGDSALYFCASKNRGSSYNEQFFGPGTRLTVL.